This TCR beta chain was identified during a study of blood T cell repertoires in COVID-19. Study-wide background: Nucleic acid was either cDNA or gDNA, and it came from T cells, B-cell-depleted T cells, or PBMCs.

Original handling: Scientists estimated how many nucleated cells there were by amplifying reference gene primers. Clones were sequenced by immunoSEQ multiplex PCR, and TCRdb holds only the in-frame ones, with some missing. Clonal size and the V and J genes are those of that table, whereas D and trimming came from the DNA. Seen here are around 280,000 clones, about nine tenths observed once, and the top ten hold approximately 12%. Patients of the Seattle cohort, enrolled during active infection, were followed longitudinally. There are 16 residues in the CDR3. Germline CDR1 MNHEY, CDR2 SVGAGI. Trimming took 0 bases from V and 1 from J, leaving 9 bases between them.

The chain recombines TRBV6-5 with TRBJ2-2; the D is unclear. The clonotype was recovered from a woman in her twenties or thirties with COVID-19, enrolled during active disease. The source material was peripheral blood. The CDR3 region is CASSYSLGWNTGELFF. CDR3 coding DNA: TGTGCCAGCAGTTACTCCCTAGGTTGGAACACCGGGGAGCTGTTTTTT.